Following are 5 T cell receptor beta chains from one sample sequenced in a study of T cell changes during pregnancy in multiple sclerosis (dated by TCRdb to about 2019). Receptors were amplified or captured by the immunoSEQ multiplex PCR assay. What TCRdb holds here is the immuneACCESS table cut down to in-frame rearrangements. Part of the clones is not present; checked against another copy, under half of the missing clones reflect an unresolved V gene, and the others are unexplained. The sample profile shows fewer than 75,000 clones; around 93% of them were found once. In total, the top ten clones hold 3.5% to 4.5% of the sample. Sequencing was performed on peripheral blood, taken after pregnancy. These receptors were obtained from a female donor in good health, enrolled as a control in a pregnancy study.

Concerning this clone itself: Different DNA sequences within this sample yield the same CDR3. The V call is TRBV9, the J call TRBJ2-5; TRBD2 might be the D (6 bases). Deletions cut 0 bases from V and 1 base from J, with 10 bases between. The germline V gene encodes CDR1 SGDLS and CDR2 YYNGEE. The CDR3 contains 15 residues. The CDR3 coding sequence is TGTGCCAGCAGCGTAGCTGGGGGGATCCAAGAGACCCAGTACTTC. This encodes CASSVAGGIQETQYF.

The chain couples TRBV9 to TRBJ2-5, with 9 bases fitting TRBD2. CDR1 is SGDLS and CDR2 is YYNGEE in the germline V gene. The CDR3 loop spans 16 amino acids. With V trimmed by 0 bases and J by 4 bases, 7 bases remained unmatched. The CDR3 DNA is TGTGCCAGCAGCGTAGAGGCAGCGGGGGGTACAGAGACCCAGTACTTC. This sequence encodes CASSVEAAGGTETQYF.

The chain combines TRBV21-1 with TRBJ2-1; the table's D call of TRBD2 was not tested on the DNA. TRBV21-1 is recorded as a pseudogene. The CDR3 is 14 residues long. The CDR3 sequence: CATTTSGGINEQFF. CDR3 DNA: TGTGCCACTACGACTAGCGGGGGTATCAATGAGCAGTTCTTC.

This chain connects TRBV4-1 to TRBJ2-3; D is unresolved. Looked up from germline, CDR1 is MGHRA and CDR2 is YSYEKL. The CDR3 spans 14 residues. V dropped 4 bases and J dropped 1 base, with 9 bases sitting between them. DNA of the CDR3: TGCGCCAGCAGCCCTACTGCGGGCACAGATACGCAGTATTTT. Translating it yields CASSPTAGTDTQYF.

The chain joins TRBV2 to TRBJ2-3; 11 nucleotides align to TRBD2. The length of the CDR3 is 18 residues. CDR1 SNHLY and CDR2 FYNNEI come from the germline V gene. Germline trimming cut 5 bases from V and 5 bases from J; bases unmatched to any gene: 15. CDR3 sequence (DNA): TGTGCCAGCAGTCCGATGGGGGGACTAGCGGCGGGGGGAGATACGCAGTATTTT. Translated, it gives CASSPMGGLAAGGDTQYF.